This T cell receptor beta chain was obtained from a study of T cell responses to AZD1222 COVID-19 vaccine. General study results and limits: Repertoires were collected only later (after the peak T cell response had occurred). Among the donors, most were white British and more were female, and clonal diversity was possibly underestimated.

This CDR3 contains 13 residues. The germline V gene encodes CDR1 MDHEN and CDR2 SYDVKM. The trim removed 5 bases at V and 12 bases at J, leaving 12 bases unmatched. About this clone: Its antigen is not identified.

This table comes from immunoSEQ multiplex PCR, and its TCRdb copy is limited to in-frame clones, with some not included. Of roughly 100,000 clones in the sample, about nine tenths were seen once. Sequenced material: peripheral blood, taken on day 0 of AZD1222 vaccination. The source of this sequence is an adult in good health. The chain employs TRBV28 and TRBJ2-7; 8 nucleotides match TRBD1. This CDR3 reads CASSPRTGLYSYF. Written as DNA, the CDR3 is TGTGCCAGCAGTCCGAGGACAGGGCTTTATTCGTACTTC.